The entry that follows covers one TCR beta chain sequence. The antigen remains undetermined. This sample is drawn from a study of PD-1 blockade in classical Hodgkin lymphoma. Profiling relied on immunoSEQ multiplex PCR, and the TCRdb table lists in-frame clones only, not all of them. In the table there are tens of thousands of clones, more than 65% of which are singletons. Indicated time point: cycle 4 day 1 (C4D1), after 6 weeks of nivolumab. Exposure to brentuximab vedotin varied, and each patient had relapsed following autologous stem cell transplantation. Complete response, partial response or progressive disease constituted the best responses recorded. Study-level findings and limits: Reports described newly diagnosed patients as having lower baseline TCR diversity than healthy donors. Newly diagnosed patients had diversity similar to the baseline diversity of complete responders. By C4D1 there was a significant rise in CD4+ TCR diversity but not in CD8+ TCR diversity.

Germline V CDR1 and CDR2: SGHVS, FQNEAQ. Deletions cut 5 bases from V and 2 bases from J, with 13 bases between. CDR3 size: 14 residues. This receptor was obtained from a human donor with classical Hodgkin lymphoma. V usage is TRBV7-8 and J usage is TRBJ2-7; weak D call: TRBD1 (5 bases). The source material was peripheral blood mononuclear cells (PBMCs), sampled before the fourth cycle of nivolumab. The CDR3 coding sequence is TGTGCCAGCAGCACCAGGACATCTACCTACGAGCAGTACTTC. Translation gives CASSTRTSTYEQYF.